The clone carrying this T cell receptor (beta chain) was observed a handful of times. Antigen unknown. It was genomic DNA that served as the template for profiling TCR beta VDJ and CDR3. One entry per CDR3 protein, called by TCRdb with MiXCR from the reads. Counted here are about 180,000 distinct CDR3 sequences, approximately 48% occurring once; the ten biggest clones make up around 2%. V dropped 6 bases and J dropped 2; count of bases not matched to a gene: 3. Germline values: CDR1 SNHLY, CDR2 FYNNEI. The CDR3 is 14 residues long. This record belongs to a study of CD8+CD57+ T cells in acquired aplastic anemia. Points from the study as a whole: Common to patients and controls were 25 to 30 CD8+ CDR3 sequences.

Before being chosen for sequencing, patients had shown CD8+CD57+ cell expansion by flow cytometry. Blood was sampled before the patients had received any therapy. Sequenced material: sorted CD4+, CD8+, or CD8+CD57+ T cells (not recorded which) from PBMCs. The source is a human donor with aplastic anemia. The chain employs TRBV2 and TRBJ1-2; TRBD1 aligns across 10 bases. The CDR3 DNA reads as TGTGCCAGCAGGGACAGGGGGAAGAACTATGGCTACACCTTC. Amino acid sequence: CASRDRGKNYGYTF.